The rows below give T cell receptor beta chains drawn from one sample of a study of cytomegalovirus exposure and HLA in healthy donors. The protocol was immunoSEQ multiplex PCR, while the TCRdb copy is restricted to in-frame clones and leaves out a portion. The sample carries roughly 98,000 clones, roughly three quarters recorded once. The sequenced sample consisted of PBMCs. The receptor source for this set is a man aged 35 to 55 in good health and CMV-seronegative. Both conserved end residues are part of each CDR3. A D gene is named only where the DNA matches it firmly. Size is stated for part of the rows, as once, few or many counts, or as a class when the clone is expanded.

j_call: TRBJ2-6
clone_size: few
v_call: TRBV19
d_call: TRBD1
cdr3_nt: TGTGCCAGTAGTTCCTCATCCCCTACAGGGGACTCTGGGGCCAACGTCCTGACTTTC
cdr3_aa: CASSSSSPTGDSGANVLTF

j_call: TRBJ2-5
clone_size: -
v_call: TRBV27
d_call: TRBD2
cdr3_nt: TGTGCCAGCAGTCCGGAGCGGGGGTACCAAGAGACCCAGTACTTC
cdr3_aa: CASSPERGYQETQYF

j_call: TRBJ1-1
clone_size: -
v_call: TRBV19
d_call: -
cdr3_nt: TGTGCCAGTAGTATAACCGGAACCGGGAGGGTGAACCTTAACACTGAAGCTTTCTTT
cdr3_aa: CASSITGTGRVNLNTEAFF

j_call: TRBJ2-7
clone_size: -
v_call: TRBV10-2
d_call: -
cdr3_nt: TGCGCCAGCTTGAGTCTTGGCGAGCAGTACTTC
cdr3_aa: CASLSLGEQYF

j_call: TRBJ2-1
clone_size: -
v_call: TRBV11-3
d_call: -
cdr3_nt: TGTGCCAGCAGCCCTAGTACCGAAGGTGAGCAGTTCTTC
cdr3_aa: CASSPSTEGEQFF

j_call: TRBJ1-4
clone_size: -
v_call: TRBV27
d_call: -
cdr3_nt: TGTGCCAGCACCTCACGGGGTTTT
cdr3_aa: CASTSRGF

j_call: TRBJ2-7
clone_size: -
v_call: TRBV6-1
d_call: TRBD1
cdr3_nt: TGTGCCAGCAGTGCTCGACAGGGGCGAGTCTACGAGCAGTACTTC
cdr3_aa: CASSARQGRVYEQYF

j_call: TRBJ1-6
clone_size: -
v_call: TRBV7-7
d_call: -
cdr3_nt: TGTGCCAGCAGCGAACGACAGGATTCACCCCTCCACTTT
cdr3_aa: CASSERQDSPLHF

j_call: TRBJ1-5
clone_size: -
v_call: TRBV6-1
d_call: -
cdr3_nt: TGTGCCAGCAGTGAAGCGTTCGATCAGCCCCAGCATTTT
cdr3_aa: CASSEAFDQPQHF

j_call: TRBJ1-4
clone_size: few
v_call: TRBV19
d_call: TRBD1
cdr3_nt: TGTGCCAGTAGTATAATGACCGGGACAGGGTTCGGAAAACTGTTTTTT
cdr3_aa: CASSIMTGTGFGKLFF

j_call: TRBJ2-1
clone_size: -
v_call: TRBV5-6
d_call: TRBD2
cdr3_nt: TGTGCCAGCACCCGGGGGGGGAGGTTTTCCAATGAGCAGTTCTTC
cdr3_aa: CASTRGGRFSNEQFF

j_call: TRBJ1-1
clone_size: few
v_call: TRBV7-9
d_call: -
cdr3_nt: TGTGCCAGCAGCCCCACGGACAGGAACACTGAAGCTTTCTTT
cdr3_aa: CASSPTDRNTEAFF

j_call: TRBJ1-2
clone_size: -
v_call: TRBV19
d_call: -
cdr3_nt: TGTGCCAGCTGCGTGGAGACGTCATGTAACTATGGCTACACCTTC
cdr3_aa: CASCVETSCNYGYTF

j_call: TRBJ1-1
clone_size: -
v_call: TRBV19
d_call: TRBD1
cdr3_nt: TGTGCCAGTAGTCAATATGGGGACAGGGCGGCTGAAGCTTTCTTT
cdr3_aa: CASSQYGDRAAEAFF

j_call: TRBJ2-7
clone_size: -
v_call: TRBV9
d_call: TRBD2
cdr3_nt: TGTGCCAGCAGCGTAGAGGCGGGGGTGGCCTACGAGCAGTACTTC
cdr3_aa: CASSVEAGVAYEQYF

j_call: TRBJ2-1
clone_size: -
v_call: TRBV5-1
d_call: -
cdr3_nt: TGCGCCAGCAGCCCGGGGGTTGGTGCAAGCTCCTACAATGAGCAGTTCTTC
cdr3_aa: CASSPGVGASSYNEQFF

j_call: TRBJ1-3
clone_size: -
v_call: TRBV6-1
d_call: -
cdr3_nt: TGTGCCAGCAGTCAAGATCCCGAAAAATTGATACCCAGCCCCCTGGCAGGTCATGGAAACACCATATATTTT
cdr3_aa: CASSQDPEKLIPSPLAGHGNTIYF

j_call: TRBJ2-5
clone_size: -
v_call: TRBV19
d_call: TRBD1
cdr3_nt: TGTGCCAGTAGTATGTCAGGGGGCGGAGAGACCCAGTACTTC
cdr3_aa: CASSMSGGGETQYF

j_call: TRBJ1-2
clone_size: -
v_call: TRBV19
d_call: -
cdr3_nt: TGTGCCAGTAGTACAGACACTTCGTATGGCTACACCTTC
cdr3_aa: CASSTDTSYGYTF

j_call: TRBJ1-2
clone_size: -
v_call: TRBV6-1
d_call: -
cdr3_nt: TGTGCCAGCAGCAAGGACAGCGGCAGGGGCTACACCTTC
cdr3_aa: CASSKDSGRGYTF

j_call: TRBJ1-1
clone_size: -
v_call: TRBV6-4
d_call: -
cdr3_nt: TGTGCCAGCGGACAAAACATGAACACTGAAGCTTTCTTT
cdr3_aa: CASGQNMNTEAFF

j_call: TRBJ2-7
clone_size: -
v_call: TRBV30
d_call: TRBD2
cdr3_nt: TGTGCCTGGAAAAGGACTAGCGGGGACTACGAGCAGTACTTC
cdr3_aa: CAWKRTSGDYEQYF